This TCR beta chain came from a study of vaccination effects on CD4 cells after COVID-19. This clone was counted between two and nine times. Its antigen is currently unknown. Viral peptide pools were used in the ViraFEST assay to expand antigen-specific CD4+ T cells, and sequencing came afterward. Having been cultured for around nine days, the cells underwent CD4+ T cell isolation. No vaccinee had earlier SARS-CoV-2 infection, and nucleocapsid antibodies were negative. Half the medium was replaced with IL-2 medium on days 3 and 7. Profiling relied on immunoSEQ multiplex PCR, and the TCRdb table lists in-frame clones only, not all of them. Of around 19,000 clones listed, around 72% are singletons. Trimming cost V 1 base and J 3 bases, with 13 bases left between them. The germline V gene has CDR1 SGHDN and CDR2 FVKESK. The CDR3 length is 15 residues.

The starting material was CD4+ T cells from PBMCs cultured with HCoV-NL63 spike peptides, obtained before COVID-19 vaccination. This chain uses TRBV14 with TRBJ2-7; D tentatively reads TRBD1 or TRBD2 (5 bases each). This TCR derives from a human donor who received a COVID-19 vaccine. The chain's CDR3 is CASSQVWGRHYEQYF. The DNA for the CDR3 is TGTGCCAGCAGCCAAGTCTGGGGGAGACACTACGAGCAGTACTTC.